The rows below give T cell receptor beta chains drawn from one sample of a study of CD8 T cells in Susac syndrome. TCRdb reprocessed the immunoSEQ multiplex PCR reads with MiXCR, giving one entry per CDR3 protein. The sample contains 150,000 to 200,000 distinct CDR3 sequences, roughly 95% of which appear only once. The sequenced sample consisted of CD8+ T cells from PBMCs. The receptors derive from a human donor with multiple sclerosis. CDR3s include the opening cysteine and the closing phenylalanine or tryptophan. D genes are given only for firm matches. For some rows the clone size is stated as once, few or many, or as a class when expanded; others skip it.

J	D	V	size	DNA	CDR3
TRBJ2-7	TRBD2	TRBV20-1	.	TGCAGTGCTCGGTTAGCGGGGGGGGCAAACGAGCAGTACTTC	CSARLAGGANEQYF
TRBJ2-5	TRBD2	TRBV7-7	.	TGTGCCAGCACCCCTTTAGCGGGGGGGTACCAAGAGACCCAGTACTTC	CASTPLAGGYQETQYF
TRBJ2-7	.	TRBV5-1	.	TGCGCCAGCAGCTTGCCAAGCGGATCCTACGAGCAGTACTTC	CASSLPSGSYEQYF
TRBJ2-7	.	TRBV20-1	.	TGCAGTGCTAGAGATGTGAAGGTAGTAAGCGAGCAGTACTTC	CSARDVKVVSEQYF
TRBJ1-1	.	TRBV7-9	few	TGTGCCAGCTCAGACAGCATGAACACTGAAGCTTTCTTT	CASSDSMNTEAFF
TRBJ2-7	.	TRBV5-6	.	TGTGCCAGCAGCCCCGGCCATGAGTACGAGCAGTACTTC	CASSPGHEYEQYF
TRBJ2-7	TRBD1	TRBV28	.	TGTGCCAGCAGGGCAGACAGGGGACTTGGCGAGCAGTACTTC	CASRADRGLGEQYF
TRBJ1-1	.	TRBV10-3	.	TGTGCCATCAGAACTACAGGACAGAACACTGAAGCTTTCTTT	CAIRTTGQNTEAFF
TRBJ2-2	.	TRBV3-1	.	TGTGCCAGCAGCCAGATCGGGACTTACGGGGAGCTGTTTTTT	CASSQIGTYGELFF
TRBJ2-2	.	TRBV29-1	.	TGCAGCGTGCTGGTTTACGACACCGGGGAGCTGTTTTTT	CSVLVYDTGELFF
TRBJ2-4	.	TRBV2	.	TGTGCCATGGAAGTAGCCAAAAACATTCAGTACTTC	CAMEVAKNIQYF
TRBJ1-2	.	TRBV5-1	few	TGCGCCAGCAGCTTGGCTGGGGAATACGGCTACACCTTC	CASSLAGEYGYTF
TRBJ1-1	TRBD1	TRBV30	once	TGTGCCTGGAGGATAGCGGGACAGTTGAACACTGAAGCTTTCTTT	CAWRIAGQLNTEAFF
TRBJ1-2	.	TRBV6-5	.	TGTGCCAGCAGAGGAGTGGTGAACTATGGCTACACCTTC	CASRGVVNYGYTF
TRBJ2-4	.	TRBV2	.	TGTGCCAGCTCTACTAGCTTGGAAAACATTCAGTACTTC	CASSTSLENIQYF
TRBJ1-2	.	TRBV29-1	.	TGCAGCGTTGTGGGACCTGACTATGGCTACACCTTC	CSVVGPDYGYTF
TRBJ2-5	.	TRBV12-3/TRBV12-4	.	TGTGCCAGCCAATCCAGCGGTGGGGAGACCCAGTACTTC	CASQSSGGETQYF
TRBJ2-1	TRBD1	TRBV29-1	.	TGCAGCCTGTACTTAAATCCAGGGGGTGAGCAGTTCTTC	CSLYLNPGGEQFF
TRBJ2-3	.	TRBV2	.	TGTGCCAGCAGTGAGGATCGAGGAGGGGTACTCGATACGCAGTATTTT	CASSEDRGGVLDTQYF
TRBJ2-7	.	TRBV30	.	TGTGCCTGGAGTGTAATGGACGGACAGTACGAGCAGTACTTC	CAWSVMDGQYEQYF
TRBJ2-7	TRBD2	TRBV5-6	.	TGTGCCAGCAGCTTGCCGGGAGGGCCGTACGAGCAGTACTTC	CASSLPGGPYEQYF
TRBJ2-1	TRBD2	TRBV29-1	.	TGCAGCGTTGAAGGGCGGGAGGTTCACAATGAGCAGTTCTTC	CSVEGREVHNEQFF
TRBJ2-5	TRBD1	TRBV24-1	once	TGTGCCACCAGTGACCCTGGGACAGGGAAAAAAGAGACCCAGTACTTC	CATSDPGTGKKETQYF
TRBJ2-7	TRBD1	TRBV2	.	TGTGCCAGCAGTACTACAGGGGGCGAGCAGTACTTC	CASSTTGGEQYF
TRBJ2-6	TRBD2	TRBV28	.	TGTGCCAGCAGTTTTAGGCCTCCGGGACTAGGAACCGGGGCCAACGTCCTGACTTTC	CASSFRPPGLGTGANVLTF
TRBJ2-1	.	TRBV21-1	.	TGTGCCAGCAGCAAACGTCGGACTAGCGGGAGAAATGAGCAGTTCTTC	CASSKRRTSGRNEQFF
TRBJ2-1	.	TRBV15	.	TGTGCCACCAGCAGCACCCGTTTGTATGAGCAGTTCTTC	CATSSTRLYEQFF
TRBJ1-2	TRBD1	TRBV6-5	.	TGTGCCAGCAGCTTTTACAGGGGAATAGGCTACACCTTC	CASSFYRGIGYTF
TRBJ2-3	.	TRBV28	.	TGTGCCAGCAGTTCACAGGGAGTCGGCACAGATACGCAGTATTTT	CASSSQGVGTDTQYF
TRBJ2-5	.	TRBV9	.	TGTGCCAGCAAGGGGGATCAAGAGACCCAGTACTTC	CASKGDQETQYF
TRBJ2-2	TRBD1	TRBV7-9	.	TGTGCCAGCAGTCCCCGCAACGACAGGGGGAACACCGGGGAGCTGTTTTTT	CASSPRNDRGNTGELFF
TRBJ1-5	.	TRBV7-9	.	TGTGCCAGCAGTTCAGGGGCCCGCAATCAGCCCCAGCATTTT	CASSSGARNQPQHF
TRBJ1-6	.	TRBV13	.	TGTGCCAGCAGCCCCAGGGAGGGTAATTCACCCCTCCACTTT	CASSPREGNSPLHF
TRBJ1-1	.	TRBV27	.	TGTGCCAGCACCCCCCGTGTTGGGACTGAAGCTTTCTTT	CASTPRVGTEAFF
TRBJ1-1	TRBD1	TRBV28	.	TGTGCCAGCACCTTGACAGGGGTCGGTTCTGAAGCTTTCTTT	CASTLTGVGSEAFF
TRBJ2-7	TRBD2	TRBV11-2	.	TGTGCCAGCAGCTTGACTCTAGCGGGGAGCTACGAGCAGTACTTC	CASSLTLAGSYEQYF
TRBJ2-7	.	TRBV5-4	.	TGTGCCAGCAGCACAGAGGTACAGGTCTACGAGCAGTACTTC	CASSTEVQVYEQYF
TRBJ2-7	.	TRBV29-1	.	TGCAGCGTTGAGTTGTCGGGGGCTTACGAGCAGTACTTC	CSVELSGAYEQYF
TRBJ2-1	.	TRBV14	.	TGTGCCAGCAGCCAAGACGACAATGAGCAGTTCTTC	CASSQDDNEQFF
TRBJ2-1	.	TRBV15	.	TGTGCCACCAGCAGGCCGGACTCCGCCAACCTGGAGCAGTTCTTC	CATSRPDSANLEQFF
TRBJ2-1	TRBD2	TRBV20-1	.	TGCAGTGCTAGTAGCGGGAAGAGGGCTTACAATGAGCAGTTCTTC	CSASSGKRAYNEQFF
TRBJ1-1	.	TRBV25-1	.	TGTGCCAGCAGTTCAGGTTCCCACACTGAAGCTTTCTTT	CASSSGSHTEAFF
TRBJ2-7	.	TRBV3-1	.	TGTGCCAGCAGCCAAGCAGGCGGGGCCTACGAGCAGTACTTC	CASSQAGGAYEQYF
TRBJ2-1	TRBD2	TRBV7-6	once	TGTGCCAGCAGCTCCAACGCGGGAGGGCCCTACAATGAGCAGTTCTTC	CASSSNAGGPYNEQFF
TRBJ1-1	TRBD1	TRBV27	.	TGTGCCAGCAGCCTACTCGGGACAGGGGCTGGTGAAGCTTTCTTT	CASSLLGTGAGEAFF
TRBJ1-1	.	TRBV20-1	.	TGCAGTGCCCGGCAGCGGGCAGGCCGAGACACTGAAGCTTTCTTT	CSARQRAGRDTEAFF
TRBJ1-1	.	TRBV20-1	.	TGCAGTGCTAGAGTGGGAGGAACAGATCTCGGAGCTTTCTTT	CSARVGGTDLGAFF
TRBJ2-5	.	TRBV11-1	once	TGTGCCAGCAGCTTATACCCAGCGGGCGACCAAGAGACCCAGTACTTC	CASSLYPAGDQETQYF
TRBJ2-3	.	TRBV20-1	.	TGCAGTGCTAGAGTTGGGGAGTTCACAGATACGCAGTATTTT	CSARVGEFTDTQYF
TRBJ1-2	.	TRBV3-1	.	TGTGCCAGCAGCCAAGATACCCCTCGGGGGGGGCGCAACTATGGCTACACCTTC	CASSQDTPRGGRNYGYTF
TRBJ2-7	.	TRBV3-1	few	TGTGCCAGCAGCCTAATACAGGGCACCTACGAGCAGTACTTC	CASSLIQGTYEQYF
TRBJ2-1	.	TRBV12-3/TRBV12-4	.	TGTGCCAGCGGGACGTTAGGGGAACAGTTCTTC	CASGTLGEQFF
TRBJ2-6	TRBD2	TRBV20-1	.	TGCAGTGCTCCCCACCCTAGCGGCGGATCTGGGGCCAACGTCCTGACTTTC	CSAPHPSGGSGANVLTF
TRBJ2-7	TRBD1	TRBV5-6	.	TGTGCCAGCAGCGGAATCCGGGACAGGTCCTACGAGCAGTACTTC	CASSGIRDRSYEQYF
TRBJ1-2	TRBD1	TRBV11-2	.	TGTGCCAGCAGCCTGGGACAGCCTAACTATGGCTACACCTTC	CASSLGQPNYGYTF
TRBJ2-7	.	TRBV20-1	.	TGCAGTGCTAGAGATCTGGCAGGGGAATTGGACGAGCAGTACTTC	CSARDLAGELDEQYF
TRBJ2-1	.	TRBV20-1	.	TGCAGTGCTCACGCCGTGGACCAACTTCTGAATGAGCAGTTCTTC	CSAHAVDQLLNEQFF
TRBJ2-1	.	TRBV7-9	.	TGTGCCAGCAGCGACGTACTACCCTACTACAATGAGCAGTTCTTC	CASSDVLPYYNEQFF